The 32 T cell receptor beta chains listed next were all sequenced from one sample in a study of blood T cell repertoires in COVID-19 (dated by TCRdb to the early 2020s). Library creation used the immunoSEQ multiplex PCR assay. TCRdb holds this immuneACCESS table with in-frame rearrangements only. Some clones are missing; in checked studies, unresolved V genes explain under half, and the rest has no known cause. For this sample the table gives just over 650,000 clones, of which 80% to 90% were detected only once. The ten largest clones represent roughly 0.25% of the sample. Sequencing input: peripheral blood. The source of these receptors is a woman aged 18-29 years with acute or convalescent COVID-19.

The chain combines TRBV6-1 with TRBJ2-5, with a weak D call TRBD1 (6 bases). The CDR3 runs to 15 residues. The germline V and J ends were trimmed by 1 base and 4 bases, with 13 bases remaining between them. Germline V gives CDR1 MNHNS, CDR2 SASEGT. The CDR3 DNA is TGTGCCAGCAGTGAAGTAACAGGGAGTGTAGAGACCCAGTACTTC. Translating gives CASSEVTGSVETQYF.

The CDR3 sequence is CASSLGDRSSTIYF. In DNA, the CDR3 is TGTGCCAGCAGCTTAGGTGACAGATCGTCCACCATATATTTT. V is TRBV13 and J is TRBJ1-3; tentatively, D is TRBD1 (5 bases). The germline V and J ends were trimmed by 0 bases and 9 bases, with 12 bases remaining between them. The CDR3 is 14 amino acids. Looked up from germline, CDR1 is PRHDT and CDR2 is FYEKMQ (reference sequence).

This chain uses TRBV4-3 with TRBJ2-1; 7 bases align to TRBD1. V trimming: 2 bases; J trimming: 7 bases; junction bases outside the gene matches: 5. Germline V gene data show CDR1 as LGHNA and CDR2 as YSLEER. The CDR3 covers 14 residues. The CDR3 nucleotides are TGCGCCAGCAGCCAAACGACAGGGCAAAATGAGCAGTTCTTC. Its protein product is CASSQTTGQNEQFF.

This clone is a singleton in its sample. The J gene is TRBJ1-4, the V gene TRBV6-5; 11 nucleotides align to TRBD1. J lost 7 bases, V lost 6 bases, and 7 bases had no gene match. In germline, CDR1 is MNHEY, CDR2 SVGAGI. The CDR3 has 15 amino acids. This CDR3 is CASRGTGGNGEKLFF. For the CDR3, the DNA is TGTGCCAGCAGGGGGACAGGGGGGAATGGTGAAAAACTGTTTTTT.

J is TRBJ1-6 and V is TRBV19, with a tentative D call TRBD1 (5 bases). Germline V gene lookup returns CDR1 LNHDA and CDR2 SQIVND (reference sequence). The V and J ends lost 7 bases and 7 bases respectively, with 11 bases between them. CDR3 length: 13 amino acids. DNA of the CDR3: TGTGCCAGTAAAATGACAGTAAATTCACCCCTCCACTTT. Translated: CASKMTVNSPLHF.

The V gene is TRBV5-5, the J gene TRBJ1-2; a possible D gene is TRBD1 (5 bases). Trimming left V 3 bases short and J 8 bases short, with 17 bases between. The CDR3 has 14 residues. Per the germline V gene, CDR1 is SGHKS and CDR2 is YYEKEE (reference sequence). CDR3 protein: CASSSDTLSSGYTF. The CDR3 DNA sequence: TGTGCCAGCAGCTCGGACACTTTGTCGTCCGGCTACACCTTC.

The chain links TRBV19 to TRBJ1-4, with D tentatively TRBD1 (5 bases). The CDR3 contains 15 residues. Germline V gene data show CDR1 as LNHDA and CDR2 as SQIVND (reference sequence). The ends were cut back, 9 bases at V and 0 bases at J, with 14 bases in the middle. CDR3 region: CASSVDSATNEKLFF. The CDR3 nucleotides are TGTGCCAGCTCCGTTGACAGCGCAACTAATGAAAAACTGTTTTTT.

The rearrangement uses TRBV6-5 and TRBJ2-7, with a weak D call TRBD2 (7 bases). V dropped 5 bases and J dropped 3 bases, with 17 bases sitting between them. The CDR3 covers 15 residues. CDR1 MNHEY and CDR2 SVGAGI come from the germline V gene. CDR3 in DNA: TGTGCCAGCAGTCGGGGGGCACTGCCCGACTACGAGCAGTACTTC. Its translation is CASSRGALPDYEQYF.

This chain connects TRBV3-1 (or the pseudogene TRBV3-2) to TRBJ1-2; D is unresolved. This CDR3 has 11 residues. CDR1 is LGHDT and CDR2 is YNNKEL in the germline V gene (reference sequence). V was cut by 3 bases and J by 7 bases, with 6 bases left in between. The CDR3 is CASSQSLGYTF. The CDR3 nucleotides are TGTGCCAGCAGCCAGTCTCTTGGCTACACCTTC.

The V call is TRBV9, the J call TRBJ2-1; a possible D gene is TRBD1 (6 bases). The V end was cut by 0 bases, the J end by 0 bases, with 25 bases between. This CDR3 contains 21 residues. Germline CDR1 SGDLS, CDR2 YYNGEE. CDR3 region: CASSVEMGTRTVSSSYNEQFF. DNA for the CDR3: TGTGCCAGCAGCGTAGAAATGGGGACACGGACTGTTTCTAGCTCCTACAATGAGCAGTTCTTC.

The chain employs TRBV13 and TRBJ2-1; weak D call: TRBD1 (6 bases). CDR1 and CDR2 (germline): PRHDT, FYEKMQ (reference sequence). V dropped 5 bases and J dropped 8 bases, with 13 bases sitting between them. This CDR3 region has 13 residues. In nucleotides, the CDR3 is TGTGCCAGCAGCCGAAAACAGGGCTATGAGCAGTTCTTC. Translation gives CASSRKQGYEQFF.

The V gene is TRBV7-2, the J gene TRBJ1-1; D may be TRBD1 (5 bases). CDR3 length: 15 amino acids. Germline V gene data show CDR1 as SGHTA and CDR2 as FQGNSA. Trimming pared 5 bases from V and 2 bases from J, leaving 15 bases between. The CDR3 region is CASSRRMGGNTEAFF. The CDR3 nucleotides read TGTGCCAGCAGCCGCCGTATGGGGGGAAACACTGAAGCTTTCTTT.

The chain carries TRBV2 and TRBJ2-1; weak D call: TRBD2 (5 bases). V gave up 5 bases and J gave up 3 bases, with 11 bases separating them. CDR1 and CDR2 from the germline V gene are SNHLY and FYNNEI. This CDR3 has 14 amino acids. CDR3 DNA sequence: TGTGCCAGCAGTCAGAGAGCGGACTACAATGAGCAGTTCTTC. This sequence encodes CASSQRADYNEQFF.

The chain carries TRBV29-1 and TRBJ2-3, with TRBD1 matching 8 bases. CDR3 length: 17 residues. V shed 4 bases and J 0 bases; nucleotides not matched to a gene: 12. CDR1 is SQVTM and CDR2 is ANQGSEA in the germline V gene. This CDR3 reads CSVGWVAGGPSTDTQYF. The CDR3 nucleotides are TGCAGCGTTGGTTGGGTGGCAGGGGGCCCTAGCACAGATACGCAGTATTTT.

The chain links TRBV6-4 to TRBJ2-6; the D is unclear. Germline loops: CDR1 MRHNA, CDR2 SNTAGT. This CDR3 contains 16 residues. V shed 4 bases and J shed 0 bases, with 10 bases lying between them. This CDR3 is CASSVRAGSGANVLTF. CDR3 sequence (DNA): TGTGCCAGCAGTGTCCGAGCAGGCTCTGGGGCCAACGTCCTGACTTTC.

The V gene is TRBV10-3, the J gene TRBJ2-7; 8 nucleotides align to TRBD2. CDR3 length: 18 amino acids. V shed 0 bases and J 0 bases; nucleotides not matched to a gene: 10. Germline CDR1 and CDR2: ENHRY and SYGVKD. The chain's CDR3 is CAISESLAGVFSSYEQYF. The CDR3 nucleotides read TGTGCCATCAGTGAGTCGCTAGCGGGCGTCTTTAGCTCCTACGAGCAGTACTTC.

In this sample, this clone turned up once. The rearrangement links TRBV7-3 to TRBJ2-3; 7 bases line up with TRBD1. Germline CDR1 and CDR2: SGHTA and FQGTGA. V lost 2 bases, J lost 1 base, and 12 bases stayed unmatched. The CDR3 consists of 18 residues. CDR3 amino acids: CASSLYGAGDRGTDTQYF. The CDR3 DNA sequence: TGTGCCAGCAGCTTATATGGCGCCGGAGACAGGGGCACAGATACGCAGTATTTT.

This clone appeared once. The chain couples TRBV28 to TRBJ2-7; 9 bases are shared with TRBD2. Germline V gene data show CDR1 as MDHEN and CDR2 as SYDVKM. V lost 4 bases, J lost 4 bases, and 8 bases stayed unmatched. This CDR3 contains 15 residues. The CDR3 coding sequence is TGTGCCAGCAGTTCCCTAGGCGGGGGGGCTTACGAGCAGTACTTC. This translates into CASSSLGGGAYEQYF.

This chain connects TRBV5-5 to TRBJ1-2; D gene ambiguous. This CDR3 has 12 amino acids. Trimming left V 5 bases short and J 7 bases short, with 12 bases between. Germline CDR1 and CDR2: SGHKS and YYEKEE (reference sequence). The CDR3 region is CASSPIEAGYTF. CDR3 DNA: TGTGCCAGCAGTCCGATCGAGGCTGGCTACACCTTC. The full variable domain, in which reference TRBV5-5 and TRBJ1-2 provide the parts outside the CDR3, is DAGVTQSPTHLIKTRGQQVTLRCSPISGHKSVSWYQQVLGQGPQFIFQYYEKEERGRGNFPDRFSARQFPNYSSELNVNALLLGDSALYLCASSPIEAGYTFGSGTRLTVV.

J is TRBJ1-6 and V is TRBV7-9; TRBD1 is a possible D gene (6 bases). This CDR3 has 15 residues. V was cut by 1 base and J by 7 bases, with 11 bases left in between. Germline CDR1 SEHNR, CDR2 FQNEAQ (reference sequence). Written as DNA, the CDR3 is TGTGCCAGCAGCTTAGAAGGACAGAGGAATTCACCCCTCCACTTT. It yields the protein CASSLEGQRNSPLHF.

In regard to this clone: Mismatch with germline at one junction end may stem from a read error. V and J are TRBV7-3 and TRBJ1-1; D gene unclear. Germline V gene lookup returns CDR1 SGHTA and CDR2 FQGTGA. CDR3 length equals 14 residues. CDR3 coding DNA: TGTGCCAGCAGCGTAACTCCCGTGAGCACTGAAGCTTTCTTT. Its translation: CASSVTPVSTEAFF.

Here the CDR3 reads CASSKGQDGGNTIYF. The CDR3 nucleotides read TGTGCCAGCAGCAAAGGACAGGACGGAGGAAACACCATATATTTT. This chain joins TRBV21-1 and TRBJ1-3; the table's TRBD1 call for D was not verified on the DNA. TRBV21-1 is shown as a pseudogene. The CDR3 is 15 residues long.

The chain recombines TRBV7-9 with TRBJ1-1; 8 bases are a match to TRBD1. Trimming took 2 bases from V and 4 from J; bases not matched to a gene: 12. This CDR3 spans 17 amino acids. CDR1 SEHNR and CDR2 FQNEAQ come from the germline V gene (reference sequence). The CDR3 nucleotides are TGTGCCAGCAGCTTAAAACTTAGGACAGGGTATGTCACTGAAGCTTTCTTT. Protein sequence: CASSLKLRTGYVTEAFF.

CDR3 amino acids: CASSPGQGYSIIYEQYF. CDR3 nucleotide sequence: TGTGCCAGCAGCCCGGGACAGGGGTATAGTATCATCTACGAGCAGTACTTC. This sequence joins TRBV7-2 and TRBJ2-7; TRBD1 agrees at 10 bases. After removal of 5 bases from V and 3 bases from J, the junction contained 13 bases not matched to a gene. The germline V gene encodes CDR1 SGHTA and CDR2 FQGNSA. This CDR3 spans 17 amino acids.

The chain combines TRBV19 with TRBJ2-2, with D possibly matching TRBD2 (7 bases). Germline assignment: CDR1 LNHDA and CDR2 SQIVND (reference sequence). The CDR3 has 15 residues. V was cut by 6 bases and J by 1 base, with 12 bases left in between. CDR3 DNA sequence: TGTGCCAGTAGAAGCGGGACACGGAACACCGGGGAGCTGTTTTTT. This gives the protein CASRSGTRNTGELFF.

J is TRBJ1-1 and V is TRBV7-9, with TRBD1 matching 7 bases. Germline CDR1 SEHNR, CDR2 FQNEAQ (reference sequence). J was trimmed by 11 bases and V by 1 base; bases with no gene match: 7. This CDR3 has 13 amino acids. CDR3 region: CASSLGGQAFAFF. The CDR3 region has the DNA TGTGCCAGCAGCTTAGGTGGACAGGCTTTTGCTTTCTTT.

In its sample, this clone was seen a few times. The J gene is TRBJ1-2, the V gene TRBV5-6, with 9 bases that match TRBD1. Germline values: CDR1 SGHDT, CDR2 YYEEEE. This CDR3 region has 18 residues. Trimming removed 0 bases from V and 5 bases from J; junction bases left unmatched: 14. CDR3 nucleotides: TGTGCCAGCAGCTTGGCCGGGACAGGGATTTCTTCCATATATGGCTACACCTTC. This translates into CASSLAGTGISSIYGYTF.

The chain joins TRBV7-2 to TRBJ2-7; a possible D gene is TRBD2 (6 bases). Per the germline V gene, CDR1 is SGHTA and CDR2 is FQGNSA. The V gene lost 6 bases and the J gene lost 3 bases, with 18 bases spanning the gap. This CDR3 has 15 residues. Written as DNA, the CDR3 is TGTGCCAGCAGTTCAGAAGCCGGGACTTACTACGAGCAGTACTTC. This gives the protein CASSSEAGTYYEQYF.

The CDR3 loop is CASSQDRVYTGELFF. The DNA for the CDR3 is TGTGCCAGCAGCCAAGACAGGGTGTACACCGGGGAGCTGTTTTTT. This chain joins TRBV3-1 (or the pseudogene TRBV3-2) and TRBJ2-2, with D perhaps matching TRBD1 (5 bases). This CDR3 has 15 residues. CDR1 is LGHDT, CDR2 YNNKEL, per germline (reference sequence). Trimming stripped 0 bases from V and 3 bases from J, with 8 bases between.

CDR3 sequence reads: CASSPDGQTYGYTF. The CDR3 nucleotides are TGTGCCAGCTCACCCGACGGACAGACCTATGGCTACACCTTC. The gene calls are TRBV18 and TRBJ1-2; D may be TRBD1 (6 bases). This CDR3 contains 14 residues. Trimming cost V 3 bases and J 4 bases, with 12 bases left between them. Germline V CDR1 and CDR2: KGHSH, LQKENI.

CDR3 in amino acids: CASSIDFQALYGYTF. In DNA form, the CDR3 reads TGTGCCAGTAGTATAGACTTCCAGGCCCTCTATGGCTACACCTTC. The V and J genes are TRBV19 and TRBJ1-2; D not resolved. The CDR3 is 15 amino acids. The germline V gene has CDR1 LNHDA and CDR2 SQIVND (reference sequence). With 0 bases removed from V and 4 bases from J, the gap between germline ends came to 12 bases.

The chain links TRBV7-3 to TRBJ2-2; D may be TRBD1 (6 bases). The ends were cut back, 5 bases at V and 1 base at J, with 14 bases in the middle. The germline V gene has CDR1 SGHTA and CDR2 FQGTGA. This CDR3 contains 16 residues. CDR3 bases: TGTGCCAGCAGCCCTCTCGGACAGAAGAACACCGGGGAGCTGTTTTTT. As protein: CASSPLGQKNTGELFF.